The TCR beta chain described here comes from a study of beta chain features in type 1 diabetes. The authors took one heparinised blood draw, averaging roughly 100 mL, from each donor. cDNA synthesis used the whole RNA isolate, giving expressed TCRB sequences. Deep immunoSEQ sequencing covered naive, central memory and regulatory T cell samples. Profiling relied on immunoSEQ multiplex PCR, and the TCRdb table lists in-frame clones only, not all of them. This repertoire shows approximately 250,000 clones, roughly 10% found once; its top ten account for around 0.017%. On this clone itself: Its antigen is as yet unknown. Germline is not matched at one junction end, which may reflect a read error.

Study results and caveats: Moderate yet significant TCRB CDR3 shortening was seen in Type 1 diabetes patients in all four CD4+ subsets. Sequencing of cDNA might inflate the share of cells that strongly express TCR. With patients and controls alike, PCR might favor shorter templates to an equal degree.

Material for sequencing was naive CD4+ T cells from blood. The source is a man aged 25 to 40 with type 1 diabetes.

The CDR3 protein is CAWNPRRDSPLHF. In DNA, the CDR3 is TGTGCCTGGAATCCGAGGCGGGATTCTCCCCTCCACTTT. The chain recombines TRBV30 with TRBJ1-6; D is undetermined. The germline V gene encodes CDR1 GTSNPN and CDR2 SVGIG (reference sequence). This CDR3 contains 13 residues.